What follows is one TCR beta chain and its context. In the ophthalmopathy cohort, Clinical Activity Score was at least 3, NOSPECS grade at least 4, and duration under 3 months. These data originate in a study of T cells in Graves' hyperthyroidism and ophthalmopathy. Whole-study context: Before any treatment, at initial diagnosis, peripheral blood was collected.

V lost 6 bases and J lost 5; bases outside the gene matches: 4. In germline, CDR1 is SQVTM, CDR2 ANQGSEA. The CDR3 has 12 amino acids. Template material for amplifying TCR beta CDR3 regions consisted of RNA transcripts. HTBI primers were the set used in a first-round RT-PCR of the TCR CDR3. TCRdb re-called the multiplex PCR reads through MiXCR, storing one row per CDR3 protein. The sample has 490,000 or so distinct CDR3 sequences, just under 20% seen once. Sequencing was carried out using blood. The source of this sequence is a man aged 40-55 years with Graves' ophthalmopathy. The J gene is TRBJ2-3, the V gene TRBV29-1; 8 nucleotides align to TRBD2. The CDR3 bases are TGCAGCGTCACTACTAGCGGAGATACGCAGTATTTT. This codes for CSVTTSGDTQYF.